The present T cell receptor (beta chain) was sequenced within a study of shared clonotypes between healthy human individuals. Study as a whole: Used for every donor were three CD4 naive, three CD4 memory, two CD8 naive and one CD8 memory plate.

Measured with immunoSEQ multiplex PCR; TCRdb has only the in-frame clones, and not every one. The sample includes some 2.1 million clones, about 93% seen only once; the top ten take approximately 1.6%. Naive CD8 cells lacked CD45RO, underwent positive selection for CCR7 and left out terminally differentiated effector memory CD45RA+ cells. V shed 5 bases and J shed 0 bases, with 7 bases lying between them. Germline loops: CDR1 LNHDA, CDR2 SQIVND (reference sequence). This CDR3 is 13 amino acids long. This receptor was obtained from a man aged 18-30 years in good health. Some clones in this sample may be carry-over from other donors' samples. The genes are TRBV19 and TRBJ1-1; D is ambiguous. Sequences were obtained from naive CD8+ T cells from PBMCs. The CDR3 DNA sequence: TGTGCCAGTAGTGTGAAGGTGAACACTGAAGCTTTCTTT. This codes for CASSVKVNTEAFF.